The 8 T cell receptor beta chains given below trace back to one sample, sequenced in a study of blood T cell repertoires in COVID-19 (TCRdb year 2020). The method behind the library was the immunoSEQ multiplex PCR assay. This immuneACCESS table, as held by TCRdb, lists in-frame sequences with V and J called but not all clones. Of the missing ones, under half trace to an unresolved V gene in checked studies; the others have no known cause. The table for this sample lists 120,000 to 150,000 clones; roughly 90% of them were counted only once. Approximately 1.2% of the sample is taken by the ten largest. Sequenced material: PBMCs or T cells enriched from blood (not recorded which). The origin of the receptors is a woman in her thirties with acute COVID-19.

The rearrangement joins TRBV3-1 (or the pseudogene TRBV3-2) to TRBJ2-7, with 7 bases matching TRBD1. Germline CDR1 LGHDT, CDR2 YNNKEL (reference sequence). The CDR3 is 15 residues long. V shed 5 bases and J 4 bases; nucleotides not matched to a gene: 11. CDR3 amino acids: CASSASGTARYEQYF. The DNA for the CDR3 is TGTGCCAGCAGCGCTTCGGGGACAGCACGATACGAGCAGTACTTC.

This chain joins TRBV6-1 and TRBJ2-7; 8 nucleotides align to TRBD1. CDR1 is MNHNS, CDR2 SASEGT, per germline. V shed 3 bases and J 0 bases; nucleotides not matched to a gene: 4. CDR3 length: 15 residues. The CDR3 region is CASSEDRAPSYEQYF. The CDR3 nucleotides are TGTGCCAGCAGTGAGGACAGGGCCCCCTCCTACGAGCAGTACTTC.

The V call is TRBV3-1 (or the pseudogene TRBV3-2), the J call TRBJ2-1; weak D call: TRBD2 (6 bases). The ends were cut back, 4 bases at V and 0 bases at J, with 13 bases in the middle. CDR3 length: 16 amino acids. CDR1 and CDR2 (germline): LGHDT, YNNKEL (reference sequence). The CDR3 is CASSPKRASSYNEQFF. Here the CDR3 DNA reads TGTGCCAGCAGCCCGAAGCGGGCAAGCTCCTACAATGAGCAGTTCTTC.

The gene calls are TRBV6-5 and TRBJ2-7; D is ambiguous. The germline V gene encodes CDR1 MNHEY and CDR2 SVGAGI. This CDR3 has 16 residues. The V end was cut by 0 bases, the J end by 0 bases, with 12 bases between. The CDR3 is CASSYSMSSGSYEQYF. CDR3 sequence (DNA): TGTGCCAGCAGTTACTCGATGTCTTCAGGCTCCTACGAGCAGTACTTC.

CDR3 protein: CASSLAPGGSWSQHF. The CDR3 coding sequence is TGTGCCAGCAGCTTAGCTCCAGGGGGCAGCTGGTCCCAGCATTTT. The V call is TRBV7-2, the J call TRBJ1-5; TRBD1 agrees at 8 bases. The CDR3 has 15 amino acids. The germline CDR1 and CDR2 sequences are SGHTA and FQGNSA. V lost 0 bases and J lost 11; bases outside the gene matches: 9.

The rearrangement uses TRBV6-5 and TRBJ2-7, with 10 nucleotides matching TRBD2. Germline assignment: CDR1 MNHEY and CDR2 SVGAGI. The CDR3 is made up of 15 amino acids. V lost 1 base to trimming and J lost 4 bases; unmatched junction nucleotides: 4. The CDR3 protein is CASSYWASGSYEQYF. The CDR3 DNA is TGTGCCAGCAGTTACTGGGCTAGCGGGAGTTACGAGCAGTACTTC.

The J gene is TRBJ1-5, the V gene TRBV28, with 7 nucleotides matching TRBD1. This CDR3 comprises 13 residues. CDR1 and CDR2 from the germline V gene are MDHEN and SYDVKM. The V gene end was trimmed by 6 bases and the J gene end by 7 bases; junction bases not matched to a gene: 6. The CDR3 bases are TGTGCCAGCAGGCAGACAGGGTCACAGCCCCAGCATTTT. This translates into CASRQTGSQPQHF.

The gene calls are TRBV7-9 and TRBJ1-2; TRBD1 is a possible D gene (6 bases). Germline CDR1 and CDR2: SEHNR and FQNEAQ (reference sequence). V lost 3 bases and J lost 4, with 12 bases in between. The CDR3 loop spans 14 amino acids. The CDR3 loop reads CASSFEDRLYGYTF. The CDR3, as DNA: TGTGCCAGCAGCTTCGAGGACAGACTCTATGGCTACACCTTC.